This T cell receptor beta chain derives from a study of blood T cells in healthy people across ages. With a J-beta primer mix and a sample-barcoded 5' primer, a second PCR ran 7 to 11 cycles. MiXCR was run by TCRdb on the 5' RACE reads, yielding one entry per CDR3 protein. Among 1 million to 1.2 million distinct CDR3 sequences listed, 35% to 40% were seen once. The sample providers were healthy Caucasian people from Russia, aged roughly 6 to 90. Germline lookup yields CDR1 LGHNT and CDR2 FRNRAP. The CDR3 spans 16 residues. Trimming took 1 base from V and 0 from J; bases not matched to a gene: 2. The receptor comes from a man younger than 35 in good health. Specimen: blood. The chain couples TRBV12-5 to TRBJ1-4; 7 nucleotides align to TRBD1. CDR3 loop: CASGLGQGATNEKLFF. CDR3 bases: TGTGCTAGTGGTTTGGGACAGGGCGCAACTAATGAAAAACTGTTTTTT.